This TCR beta chain emerged from a study of long-term antiretroviral therapy in people with HIV. Across the study: A decade or so separates the oldest specimens from the later 2015 immediate-ART recommendation. Overall study findings and caveats: Post-treatment diversity went higher with ART but stayed below transplant donor controls. Blood specimens, gathered between 2004 and 2017, were possibly obtained under older ART regimens.

The CDR3 length is 15 residues. After removal of 5 bases from V and 5 bases from J, the junction contained 6 bases not matched to a gene. Germline V gives CDR1 LNHDA, CDR2 SQIVND (reference sequence). immunoSEQ v3.0 was run at survey level. TCRdb keeps only in-frame clones here, not all; method: immunoSEQ multiplex PCR. The sample contains 25,000 to 30,000 clones, more than 75% of which appear only once. On this clone itself: No antigen is known for it.

From each donor, at least one pre-ART PBMC sample and at least two post-ART PBMC samples were obtained. The sequencing used unsorted PBMCs, collected 2.9 years after starting antiretroviral therapy. This TCR was recovered from a man aged 50-60 years with HIV. The chain recombines TRBV19 with TRBJ1-5; 10 bases align to TRBD1. The CDR3 nucleotides are TGTGCCAGTAGTTTCTGGGACAGGGGCGATCAGCCCCAGCATTTT. This sequence encodes CASSFWDRGDQPQHF.